One and the same sample provided the 15 T cell receptor beta chains below, sequenced in a study of blood T cell repertoires in COVID-19 (dated by TCRdb to the early 2020s). Library construction relied on the immunoSEQ multiplex PCR assay. TCRdb obtained this table from immuneACCESS and retained in-frame rearrangements with V and J assigned. These tables miss some clones; where compared with another copy, unresolved V genes account for less than half of the shortfall, and the remainder is unexplained. This sample has 100,000 or so clones in its table, and 86% of those were observed once. The leading ten clones occupy under 15% of the sample. The sample taken for sequencing was peripheral blood. These receptors originate from an older woman in a cohort sampled during active or convalescent COVID-19.

The chain is built from TRBV9 and TRBJ2-5; 12 positions agree with TRBD2. Germline lookup yields CDR1 SGDLS and CDR2 YYNGEE. The CDR3 is made up of 19 amino acids. Germline trimming cut 4 bases from V and 4 bases from J; bases unmatched to any gene: 17. The CDR3 DNA is TGTGCCAGCAGCCCACGCCCCGGGGGCCAACTAGCGGGAGGAGAGACCCAGTACTTC. This gives the protein CASSPRPGGQLAGGETQYF.

This clone was observed a single time. The V and J genes are TRBV5-1 and TRBJ1-2; TRBD1 agrees at 7 bases. V gave up 0 bases and J gave up 6 bases; unmatched junction bases: 8. The CDR3 is 15 amino acids. Per the germline V gene, CDR1 is SGHRS and CDR2 is YFSETQ. Here the CDR3 reads CASSLGVFDRDGYTF. Written as DNA, the CDR3 is TGCGCCAGCAGCTTGGGGGTCTTTGACAGGGATGGCTACACCTTC.

This chain links TRBV29-1 with TRBJ2-2, with TRBD1 identical over 8 bases. This CDR3 comprises 16 residues. Trimming at V came to 4 bases and at J to 1 base, leaving 8 bases not matched to a gene. Germline assignment: CDR1 SQVTM and CDR2 ANQGSEA. The CDR3 reads CSVAAEGTGNTGELFF. CDR3 DNA sequence: TGCAGCGTTGCGGCGGAGGGGACAGGGAACACCGGGGAGCTGTTTTTT.

The chain is built from TRBV20-1 and TRBJ2-7; TRBD2 matches at 7 bases. Germline CDR1 is DFQATT and CDR2 is SNEGSKA (reference sequence). The trim removed 6 bases at V and 6 bases at J, leaving 14 bases unmatched. This CDR3 has 14 amino acids. The CDR3 is CSASVLADRGEQYF. The CDR3 coding sequence is TGCAGTGCCAGTGTTCTAGCGGACCGGGGCGAGCAGTACTTC.

This chain links TRBV7-9 with TRBJ1-4; D gene uncertain. Germline V lookup: CDR1 SEHNR, CDR2 FQNEAQ (reference sequence). The CDR3 sequence is 15 residues long. The V end was cut by 5 bases, the J end by 0 bases, with 10 bases between. In DNA, the CDR3 is TGTGCCAGCAGCACAACAATCTCAACTAATGAAAAACTGTTTTTT. It yields the protein CASSTTISTNEKLFF.

The J gene is TRBJ1-3, the V gene TRBV2; 9 bases fit TRBD1. This CDR3 has 14 residues. Germline V gives CDR1 SNHLY, CDR2 FYNNEI. With 9 bases clipped from V and 4 bases from J, the junction kept 7 bases outside the gene matches. In DNA, the CDR3 is TGTGCCAGTCTACAGGGGGCGCCCGGAAACACCATATATTTT. Its protein is CASLQGAPGNTIYF.

This chain joins TRBV5-1 and TRBJ2-1; D unclear. The CDR3 loop spans 14 amino acids. Trimming stripped 0 bases from V and 4 bases from J, with 8 bases between. CDR1 is SGHRS, CDR2 YFSETQ, per germline. CDR3 nucleotides: TGCGCCAGCAGCTTGGACTTCCGTTACAATGAGCAGTTCTTC. Amino acids: CASSLDFRYNEQFF.

This sequence joins TRBV5-5 and TRBJ2-5; D possibly corresponds to TRBD2 (5 bases). From germline, CDR1 is SGHKS and CDR2 YYEKEE (reference sequence). This CDR3 is 14 amino acids long. V was cut by 4 bases and J by 5 bases, with 15 bases left in between. CDR3 region: CASSRSGMAETQYF. CDR3 in DNA: TGTGCCAGCAGCAGATCCGGGATGGCGGAGACCCAGTACTTC.

V is TRBV6-1 and J is TRBJ1-1; no firm D call. There are 14 residues in the CDR3. Germline V gene lookup returns CDR1 MNHNS and CDR2 SASEGT. V gave up 1 base and J gave up 0 bases, with 6 bases separating them. CDR3 sequence (DNA): TGTGCCAGCAGTGAAGTCAGGCTGAACACTGAAGCTTTCTTT. Its translation: CASSEVRLNTEAFF.

The J gene is TRBJ1-6, the V gene TRBV3-1 (or the pseudogene TRBV3-2); 8 positions match TRBD1. The CDR3 sequence is 14 residues long. V was clipped by 5 bases and J by 8 bases; unmatched bases: 5. Germline assignment: CDR1 LGHDT and CDR2 YNNKEL (reference sequence). The CDR3 region is CASSFQGADSPLHF. The CDR3 bases are TGTGCCAGCAGCTTTCAGGGGGCGGATTCACCCCTCCACTTT.

The V call is TRBV19, the J call TRBJ1-6, with TRBD1 matching over 9 bases. The CDR3 has 14 residues. Trimming cost V 10 bases and J 10 bases; bases outside gene matches: 11. Per germline, CDR1 LNHDA and CDR2 SQIVND (reference sequence). This chain's CDR3 is CATQTGTGNSPLHF. Here the CDR3 DNA reads TGTGCCACTCAAACCGGGACAGGGAACTCACCCCTCCACTTT.

The J gene is TRBJ1-4, the V gene TRBV3-1 (or the pseudogene TRBV3-2), with 8 bases fitting TRBD1. The V gene end was trimmed by 4 bases and the J gene end by 5 bases; junction bases not matched to a gene: 3. Germline CDR1 reads LGHDT; CDR2 reads YNNKEL (reference sequence). The CDR3 is 14 amino acids. The DNA of the CDR3 is TGTGCCAGCAGCCGATGGACAGGGAATGAAAAACTGTTTTTT. Translating gives CASSRWTGNEKLFF.

The rearrangement links TRBV28 to TRBJ1-4, with D hard to call. V was cut by 4 bases and J by 10 bases, with 10 bases left in between. The CDR3 sequence is 12 residues long. Germline CDR1 and CDR2: MDHEN and SYDVKM. CDR3 sequence reads: CASSSGGGKLFF. CDR3 nucleotide sequence: TGTGCCAGCAGTTCCGGAGGCGGAAAACTGTTTTTT.

This chain links TRBV5-1 with TRBJ2-3; 7 bases agree with TRBD2. CDR1 is SGHRS and CDR2 is YFSETQ in the germline V gene. The V segment lost 0 bases and the J segment 4 bases; nucleotides outside the gene matches: 5. This CDR3 spans 15 amino acids. CDR3 residues: CASSLDGGSSDTQYF. CDR3 coding DNA: TGCGCCAGCAGCTTGGACGGCGGGAGTTCAGATACGCAGTATTTT.

The rearrangement links TRBV27 to TRBJ2-5, with D perhaps TRBD1 (7 bases). This CDR3 spans 15 amino acids. With 5 bases removed from V and 4 bases from J, the gap between germline ends came to 17 bases. Germline assignment: CDR1 MNHEY and CDR2 SMNVEV (reference sequence). Written as DNA, the CDR3 is TGTGCCAGCAGTCCGCGGAGGGGGCGACCAGAGACCCAGTACTTC. Encoded protein: CASSPRRGRPETQYF.